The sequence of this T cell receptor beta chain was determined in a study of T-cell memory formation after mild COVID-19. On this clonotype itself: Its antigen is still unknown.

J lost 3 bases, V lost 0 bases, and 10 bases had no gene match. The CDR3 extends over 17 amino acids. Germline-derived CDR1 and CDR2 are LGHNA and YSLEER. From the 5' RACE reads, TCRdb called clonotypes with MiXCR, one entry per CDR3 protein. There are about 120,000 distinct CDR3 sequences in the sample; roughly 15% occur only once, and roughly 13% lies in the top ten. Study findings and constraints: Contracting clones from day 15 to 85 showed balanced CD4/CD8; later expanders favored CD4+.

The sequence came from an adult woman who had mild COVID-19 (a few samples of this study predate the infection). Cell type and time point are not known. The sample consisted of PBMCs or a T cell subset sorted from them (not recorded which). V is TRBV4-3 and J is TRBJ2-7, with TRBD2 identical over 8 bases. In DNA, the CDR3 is TGCGCCAGCAGCCAAGAAGCATCCGGCGGGAGGTTCTACGAGCAGTACTTC. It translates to CASSQEASGGRFYEQYF.